This entry lists 5 T cell receptor beta chains sequenced from one sample in a study of beta chain features in type 1 diabetes. Since all of the isolated RNA was reverse transcribed, expressed TCRB transcripts were what got sequenced. Here immunoSEQ multiplex PCR was the method, and the copy in TCRdb shows in-frame clones only, minus some. There are over 700,000 clones in the sample; roughly a sixth occur only once, and 0.02% to 0.03% lies in the top ten. Sequenced material: naive CD4+ T cells from blood. Receptor source: a woman aged 18-30 years in good health.

This rearrangement joins TRBV29-1 to TRBJ1-4; D ambiguous. V was shortened by 5 bases and J by 0 bases, with 7 bases between the two germline ends. This CDR3 is 13 amino acids long. Germline CDR1 is SQVTM and CDR2 is ANQGSEA. The CDR3 DNA sequence: TGCAGCGTTAAAATTGCAACTAATGAAAAACTGTTTTTT. Translating it yields CSVKIATNEKLFF.

CDR3 sequence reads: CASSLDPGQGGSNQPQHF. CDR3 nucleotides: TGTGCCAGCAGCTTAGACCCCGGACAGGGAGGTAGCAATCAGCCCCAGCATTTT. The chain combines TRBV7-9 with TRBJ1-5; 8 nucleotides align to TRBD1. CDR1 SEHNR and CDR2 FQNEAQ come from the germline V gene (reference sequence). V lost 1 base to trimming and J lost 0 bases; unmatched junction nucleotides: 8. The CDR3 is made up of 18 amino acids. Drawing the rest from reference TRBV7-9 and TRBJ1-5, the complete variable domain is DTGVSQNPRHKITKRGQNVTFRCDPISEHNRLYWYRQTLGQGPEFLTYFQNEAQLEKSRLLSDRFSAERPKGSFSTLEIQRTEQGDSAMYLCASSLDPGQGGSNQPQHFGDGTRLSIL.

The V gene is TRBV7-9, the J gene TRBJ2-2; D unresolved. The ends were cut back, 2 bases at V and 0 bases at J, with 10 bases in the middle. From germline, CDR1 is SEHNR and CDR2 FQNEAQ (reference sequence). CDR3 length: 16 residues. CDR3 amino acids: CASSLKSLANTGELFF. DNA of the CDR3: TGTGCCAGCAGCTTAAAATCTCTAGCGAACACCGGGGAGCTGTTTTTT. Complete variable domain (other parts from reference TRBV7-9 and TRBJ2-2): DTGVSQNPRHKITKRGQNVTFRCDPISEHNRLYWYRQTLGQGPEFLTYFQNEAQLEKSRLLSDRFSAERPKGSFSTLEIQRTEQGDSAMYLCASSLKSLANTGELFFGEGSRLTVL.

The chain combines TRBV7-2 with TRBJ1-5; maybe TRBD1 (5 bases). This CDR3 has 15 residues. V lost 4 bases and J lost 1, with 11 bases in between. Per the germline V gene, CDR1 is SGHTA and CDR2 is FQGNSA. The chain's CDR3 is CASSSEWGSNQPQHF. CDR3 nucleotide sequence: TGTGCCAGCAGCTCGGAGTGGGGCAGCAATCAGCCCCAGCATTTT.

The chain joins TRBV4-2 to TRBJ1-4; D uncertain. Trimming took off 1 base at V and 7 bases at J, with 10 bases between the two ends. This CDR3 is built from 14 residues. CDR1 and CDR2 (germline): LGHNA, YNFKEQ. CDR3 coding DNA: TGTGCCAGCAGCCAAGTCAAGATCTTTGAAAAACTGTTTTTT. Translation gives CASSQVKIFEKLFF.